This T cell receptor beta chain came from a study of T cells in Graves' hyperthyroidism and ophthalmopathy. Germline V CDR1 and CDR2: SGDLS, YYNGEE. With 2 bases removed from V and 9 bases from J, the gap between germline ends came to 11 bases. The CDR3 length is 13 residues. Amplification of TCR beta CDR3 regions used RNA as the template. A first-round RT-PCR of the TCR CDR3 used the HTBI primer set. TCRdb processed the multiplex PCR reads anew with MiXCR; each CDR3 protein has one entry. The sample consists of about 840,000 distinct CDR3 sequences, around 38% of them appearing once. This clonotype was recorded a few times. Its antigen is still unknown. Study-level results: Model predictions of ophthalmopathy came a median around 6.5 months before onset. In the blood, most expanded thyroid clonotypes above 0.001 appeared as well.

Graves' hyperthyroidism is called stable when ophthalmopathy does not progress within 18 months. Diagnoses were established using clinical symptoms, serum thyroxine and TRAb, thyroid ultrasound and orbital computed tomography. The specimen was blood. The sequence came from a man between 18 and 35 years old with Graves' hyperthyroidism. The rearrangement uses TRBV9 and TRBJ2-2, with D perhaps matching TRBD1 (5 bases). CDR3 loop: CASSVSQGWELFF. CDR3 coding DNA: TGTGCCAGCAGCGTCAGCCAGGGTTGGGAGCTGTTTTTT. The complete variable domain, with remaining parts taken from reference TRBV9 and TRBJ2-2, reads DSGVTQTPKHLITATGQRVTLRCSPRSGDLSVYWYQQSLDQGLQFLIQYYNGEERAKGNILERFSAQQFPDLHSELNLSSLELGDSALYFCASSVSQGWELFFGEGSRLTVL.